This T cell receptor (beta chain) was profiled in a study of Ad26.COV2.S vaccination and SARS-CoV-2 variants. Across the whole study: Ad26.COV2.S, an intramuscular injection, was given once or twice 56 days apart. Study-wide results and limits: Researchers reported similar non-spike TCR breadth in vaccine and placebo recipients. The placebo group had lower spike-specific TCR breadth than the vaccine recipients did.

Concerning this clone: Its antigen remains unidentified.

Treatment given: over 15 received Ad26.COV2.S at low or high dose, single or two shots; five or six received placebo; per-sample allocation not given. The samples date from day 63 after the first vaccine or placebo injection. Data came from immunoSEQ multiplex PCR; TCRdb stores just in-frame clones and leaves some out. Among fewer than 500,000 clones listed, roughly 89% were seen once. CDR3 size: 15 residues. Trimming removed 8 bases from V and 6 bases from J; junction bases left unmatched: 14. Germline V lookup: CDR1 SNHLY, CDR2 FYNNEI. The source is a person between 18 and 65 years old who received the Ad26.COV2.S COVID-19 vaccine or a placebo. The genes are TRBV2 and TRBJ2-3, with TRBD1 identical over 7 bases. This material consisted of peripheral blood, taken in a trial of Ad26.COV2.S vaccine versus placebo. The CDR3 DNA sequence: TGTGCCAGCTTAAAAGGTTACAGGGGCGCGGATACGCAGTATTTT. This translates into CASLKGYRGADTQYF.